The rows below give T cell receptor beta chains drawn from one sample of a study of cytomegalovirus exposure and HLA in healthy donors. Repertoires were generated with immunoSEQ multiplex PCR, while TCRdb's copy carries only in-frame clones and drops some. The repertoire holds some 200,000 clones, with approximately 86% as singletons. Sequencing was performed on PBMCs. The source is a young man in good health and CMV-seropositive. CDR3s include the opening cysteine and the closing phenylalanine or tryptophan. D genes are given only for firm matches. Clone size is shown for a subset of rows, as once, few, many or a class of expanded clone.

15,TRBJ2-7,TRBD1,TRBV7-9,NA,TGTGCCAGCACCTCGTCCGGGACAGGTATCTACGAGCAGTACTTC,CASTSSGTGIYEQYF
14,TRBJ2-3,NA,TRBV6-6,NA,TGTGCCAGCAGTTACTTACGGGGCGAGGATACGCAGTATTTT,CASSYLRGEDTQYF
12,TRBJ2-7,NA,TRBV9,NA,TGTGCCAGCAGCGTGGACGACTACGAGCAGTACTTC,CASSVDDYEQYF
15,TRBJ2-2,TRBD1,TRBV7-3,once,TGTGCCAGCAGCCGAGACAGGGTGAACACCGGGGAGCTGTTTTTT,CASSRDRVNTGELFF
18,TRBJ1-6,TRBD1,TRBV2,few,TGTGCCAGCAGTGGACGGACAGGGAGGGAAACCTATAATTCACCCCTCCACTTT,CASSGRTGRETYNSPLHF
14,TRBJ1-1,TRBD1,TRBV27,NA,TGTGCCAGCAGTCCAAACTCTGGGACAGCTGAAGCTTTCTTT,CASSPNSGTAEAFF
15,TRBJ2-5,TRBD2,TRBV5-6,NA,TGTGCCAGCAGCTTGACTAGCGGGTTGGAGGAGACCCAGTACTTC,CASSLTSGLEETQYF
15,TRBJ1-2,NA,TRBV7-8,NA,TGTGCCAGCAGCTTAGGTTTTTCGCGGAGCCAGGGCTACACCTTC,CASSLGFSRSQGYTF
16,TRBJ2-7,TRBD2,TRBV5-4,NA,TGTGCCAGCAGCTTGGGCGGTCTAGCGGGAATATACGAGCAGTACTTC,CASSLGGLAGIYEQYF
15,TRBJ1-5,NA,TRBV27,NA,TGTGCCAGCAGTTTAACCCAACACGGGGATCAGCCCCAGCATTTT,CASSLTQHGDQPQHF
14,TRBJ1-3,NA,TRBV6-1,once,TGTGCCACCCTCAGGGACCGCGATGGAAACACCATATATTTT,CATLRDRDGNTIYF
14,TRBJ2-2,NA,TRBV10-3,many,TGTGCCATCAGTGATGGAGGGGACACCGGGGAGCTGTTTTTT,CAISDGGDTGELFF
17,TRBJ2-7,TRBD2,TRBV15,NA,TGTGCCACCAGCACAGTCTCCCCGGGACTAGCGGGCGGAGAGCAGTACTTC,CATSTVSPGLAGGEQYF
15,TRBJ2-7,NA,TRBV6-1,NA,TGTGCCAGCAGTGAAAACTGGAGGGCACTCTACGAGCAGTACTTC,CASSENWRALYEQYF
14,TRBJ2-1,NA,TRBV15,NA,TGTGCCACCAGCTCTCAGTCCAGGGATAATGAGCAGTTCTTC,CATSSQSRDNEQFF
13,TRBJ2-7,NA,TRBV6-5,NA,TGTGCCAGCAGTTACTCCTTTAACCTGGAGCAGTACTTC,CASSYSFNLEQYF
15,TRBJ2-5,TRBD2,TRBV2,NA,TGTGCCAGGGGACTAGCGGGGGGGCCGGGAGAGACCCAGTACTTC,CARGLAGGPGETQYF
15,TRBJ2-7,NA,TRBV6-5,NA,TGTGCCAGCAGTTACTCGAGAAAGGGAGCGGGCGAGCAGTACTTC,CASSYSRKGAGEQYF
15,TRBJ2-1,TRBD1,TRBV5-1,NA,TGCGCCAGCAGCGGGGGACAGGGCACCTACAATGAGCAGTTCTTC,CASSGGQGTYNEQFF
16,TRBJ1-2,NA,TRBV9,NA,TGTGCCAGCAGCGCTACATCCGGGACTAAGGCCTATGGCTACACCTTC,CASSATSGTKAYGYTF
17,TRBJ1-5,TRBD1,TRBV19,NA,TGTGCCAGTAGTATATGGGGGACAGGGGATGACAATCAGCCCCAGCATTTT,CASSIWGTGDDNQPQHF
13,TRBJ1-1,NA,TRBV5-1,NA,TGCGCCAGCAGCTTTGTCAGGGAGACTGAAGCTTTCTTT,CASSFVRETEAFF
16,TRBJ1-3,TRBD1,TRBV18,few,TGTGCCAGCTCACCATGGGGGACAGACTCTGGAAACACCATATATTTT,CASSPWGTDSGNTIYF
13,TRBJ2-3,NA,TRBV19,NA,TGTGCCAGTAGTACTCGAGCGACAGATACGCAGTATTTT,CASSTRATDTQYF
16,TRBJ2-5,NA,TRBV11-3,NA,TGTGCCAGCAGCCCCCCAGGGGCCAGATTCAAAGAGACCCAGTACTTC,CASSPPGARFKETQYF
16,TRBJ2-1,NA,TRBV14,NA,TGTGCCAGCAGCCCTCGTACTAGGCCCCCCTACAATGAGCAGTTCTTC,CASSPRTRPPYNEQFF
14,TRBJ1-6,NA,TRBV6-1,NA,TGTGCCACCCTGGGGGGGTTTTATAATTCACCCCTCCACTTT,CATLGGFYNSPLHF
14,TRBJ1-5,TRBD1,TRBV18,NA,TGTGCCAGCTCCCCCACAGGGGGCGGTCAGCCCCAGCATTTT,CASSPTGGGQPQHF
15,TRBJ2-7,TRBD1,TRBV4-1,NA,TGCGCCAGCAGCCACCACCGGGACAGGTCCTACGAGCAGTACTTC,CASSHHRDRSYEQYF
16,TRBJ1-1,NA,TRBV30,once,TGTGCCTGGAACACAGGACTCTTGGCCCCTAACACTGAAGCTTTCTTT,CAWNTGLLAPNTEAFF
13,TRBJ1-2,NA,TRBV15,NA,TGTGCCACCGGCCTTGTGTTGCTGCATGGCTACACCTTC,CATGLVLLHGYTF
13,TRBJ1-2,TRBD1,TRBV6-1,NA,TGTGCCAGCAAAACAGGGGCCAACTATGGCTACACCTTC,CASKTGANYGYTF